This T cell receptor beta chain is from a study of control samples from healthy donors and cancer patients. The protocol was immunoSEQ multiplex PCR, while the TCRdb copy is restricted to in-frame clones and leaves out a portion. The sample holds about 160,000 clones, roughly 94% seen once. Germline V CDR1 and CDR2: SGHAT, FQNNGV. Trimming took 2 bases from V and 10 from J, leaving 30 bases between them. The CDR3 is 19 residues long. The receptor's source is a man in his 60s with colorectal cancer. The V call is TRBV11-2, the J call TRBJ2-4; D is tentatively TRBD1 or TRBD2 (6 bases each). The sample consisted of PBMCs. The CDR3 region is CASSLRVIGGKRAGTIQYF. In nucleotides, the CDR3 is TGTGCCAGCAGCTTAAGGGTCATAGGAGGGAAGCGGGCAGGGACAATTCAGTACTTC.